Sequencing of this TCR beta chain was carried out in a study of blood T cell repertoires in COVID-19. About the research overall: T cells, B-cell-depleted T cells, or PBMCs provided the cDNA or gDNA that served as material.

The count of this clone is one. The CDR3 totals 17 residues. Germline loops: CDR1 SGDLS, CDR2 YYNGEE. The V and J ends lost 0 bases and 1 base respectively, with 11 bases between them. Produced via immunoSEQ multiplex PCR; TCRdb's table is partial and in-frame only. The sample holds approximately 200,000 clones, about 85% seen once. The V call is TRBV9, the J call TRBJ2-6, with D perhaps matching TRBD2 (6 bases). The clonotype comes from a man aged 50 or older who had recovered from COVID-19. What was sequenced was peripheral blood. CDR3 protein: CASSVGAGTSGANVLTF. For the CDR3, the DNA is TGTGCCAGCAGCGTAGGGGCAGGGACTTCTGGGGCCAACGTCCTGACTTTC.